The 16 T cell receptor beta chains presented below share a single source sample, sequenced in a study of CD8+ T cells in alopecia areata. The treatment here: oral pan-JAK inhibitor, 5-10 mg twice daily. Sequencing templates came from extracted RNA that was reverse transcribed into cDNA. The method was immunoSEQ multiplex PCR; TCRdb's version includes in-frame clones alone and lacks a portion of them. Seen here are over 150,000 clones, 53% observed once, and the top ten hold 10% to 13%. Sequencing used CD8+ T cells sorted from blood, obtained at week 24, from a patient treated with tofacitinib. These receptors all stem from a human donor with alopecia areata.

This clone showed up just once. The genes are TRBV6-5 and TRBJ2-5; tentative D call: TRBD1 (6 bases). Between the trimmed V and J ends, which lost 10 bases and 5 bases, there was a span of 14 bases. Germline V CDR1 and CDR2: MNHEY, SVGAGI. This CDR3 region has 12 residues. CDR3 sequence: CATTGSWETQYF. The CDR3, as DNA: TGTGCCACCACAGGGTCGTGGGAGACCCAGTACTTC.

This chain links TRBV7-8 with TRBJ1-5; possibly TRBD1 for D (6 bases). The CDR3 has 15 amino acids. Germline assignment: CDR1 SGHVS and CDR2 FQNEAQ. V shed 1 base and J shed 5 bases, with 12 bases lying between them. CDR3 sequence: CASSLGKGGDQPQHF. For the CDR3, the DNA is TGTGCCAGCAGCTTAGGCAAGGGGGGAGATCAGCCCCAGCATTTT.

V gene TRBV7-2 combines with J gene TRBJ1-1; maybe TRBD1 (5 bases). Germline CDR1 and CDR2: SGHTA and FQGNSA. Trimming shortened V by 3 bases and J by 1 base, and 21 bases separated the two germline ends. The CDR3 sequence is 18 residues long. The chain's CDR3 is CASSFHGGAKGANTEAFF. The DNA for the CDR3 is TGTGCCAGCAGCTTTCATGGGGGAGCCAAAGGTGCGAACACTGAAGCTTTCTTT.

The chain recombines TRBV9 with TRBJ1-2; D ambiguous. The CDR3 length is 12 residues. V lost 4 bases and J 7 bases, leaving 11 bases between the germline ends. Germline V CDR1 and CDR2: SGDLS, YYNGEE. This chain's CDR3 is CASSSGRGGYTF. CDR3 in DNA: TGTGCCAGCAGCTCCGGGCGTGGTGGCTACACCTTC. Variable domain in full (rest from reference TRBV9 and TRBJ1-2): DSGVTQTPKHLITATGQRVTLRCSPRSGDLSVYWYQQSLDQGLQFLIQYYNGEERAKGNILERFSAQQFPDLHSELNLSSLELGDSALYFCASSSGRGGYTFGSGTRLTVV.

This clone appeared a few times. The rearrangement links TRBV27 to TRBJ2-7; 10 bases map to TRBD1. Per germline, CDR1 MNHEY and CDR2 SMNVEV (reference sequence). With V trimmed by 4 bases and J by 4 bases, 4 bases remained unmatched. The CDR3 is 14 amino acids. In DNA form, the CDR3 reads TGTGCCAGCAGTTCCCGGGACAGGGGTTACGAGCAGTACTTC. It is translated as CASSSRDRGYEQYF.

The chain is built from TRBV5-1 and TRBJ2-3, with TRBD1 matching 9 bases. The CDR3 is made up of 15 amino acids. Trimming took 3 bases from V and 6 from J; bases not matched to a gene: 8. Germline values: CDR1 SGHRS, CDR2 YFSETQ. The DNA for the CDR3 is TGCGCCAGCAGCTACCGGGACAGGGAACCTGATACGCAGTATTTT. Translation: CASSYRDREPDTQYF.

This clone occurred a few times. The DNA of the CDR3 is TGTGCCACCAGCAGATCCCGGGACAGGGGTTACAATGAGCAGTTCTTC. Encoded protein: CATSRSRDRGYNEQFF. J is TRBJ2-1 and V is TRBV15; 10 bases align to TRBD1. The CDR3 length is 16 residues. The V and J ends lost 2 bases and 4 bases, in that order; junction bases with no gene match: 5. Per germline, CDR1 LNHNV and CDR2 YYDKDF (reference sequence).

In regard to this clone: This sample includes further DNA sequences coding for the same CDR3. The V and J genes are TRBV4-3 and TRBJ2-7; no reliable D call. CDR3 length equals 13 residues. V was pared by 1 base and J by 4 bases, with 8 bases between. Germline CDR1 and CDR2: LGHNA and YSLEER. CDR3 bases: TGCGCCAGCAGCCAAGTTAAGGGTTACGAGCAGTACTTC. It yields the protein CASSQVKGYEQYF.

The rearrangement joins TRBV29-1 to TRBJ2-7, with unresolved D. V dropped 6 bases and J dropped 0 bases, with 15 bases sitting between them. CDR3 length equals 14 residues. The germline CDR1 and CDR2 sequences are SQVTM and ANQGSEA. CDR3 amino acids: CSVLSTGPSYEQYF. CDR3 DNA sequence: TGCAGCGTCCTTTCAACCGGGCCCTCCTACGAGCAGTACTTC.

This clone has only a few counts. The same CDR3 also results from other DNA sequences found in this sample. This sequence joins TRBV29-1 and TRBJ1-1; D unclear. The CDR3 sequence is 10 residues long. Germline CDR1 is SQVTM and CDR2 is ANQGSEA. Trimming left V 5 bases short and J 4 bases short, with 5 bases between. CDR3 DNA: TGCAGCGTTCTAGTCACTGAAGCTTTCTTT. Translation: CSVLVTEAFF. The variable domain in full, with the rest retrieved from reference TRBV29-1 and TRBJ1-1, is SAVISQKPSRDICQRGTSLTIQCQVDSQVTMMFWYRQQPGQSLTLIATANQGSEATYESGFVIDKFPISRPNLTFSTLTVSNMSPEDSSIYLCSVLVTEAFFGQGTRLTVV.

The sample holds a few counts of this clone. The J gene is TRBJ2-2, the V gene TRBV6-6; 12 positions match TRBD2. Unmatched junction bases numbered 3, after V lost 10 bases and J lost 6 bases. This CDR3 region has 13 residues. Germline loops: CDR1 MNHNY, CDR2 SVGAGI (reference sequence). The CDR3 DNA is TGTGCCACCGCTAGCGGGGGGGCCGGGGAGCTGTTTTTT. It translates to CATASGGAGELFF.

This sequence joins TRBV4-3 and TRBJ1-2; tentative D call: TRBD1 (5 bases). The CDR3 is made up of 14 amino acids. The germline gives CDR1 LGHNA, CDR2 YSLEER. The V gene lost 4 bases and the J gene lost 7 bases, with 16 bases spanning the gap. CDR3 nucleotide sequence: TGCGCCAGCAGCCCCGTGGAGGGGCTCAGTGGCTACACCTTC. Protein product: CASSPVEGLSGYTF.

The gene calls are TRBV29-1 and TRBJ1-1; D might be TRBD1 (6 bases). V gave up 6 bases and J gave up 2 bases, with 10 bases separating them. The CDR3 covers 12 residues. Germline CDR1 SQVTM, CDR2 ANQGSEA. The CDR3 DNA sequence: TGCAGCGTGCAGACAGGTAACACTGAAGCTTTCTTT. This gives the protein CSVQTGNTEAFF. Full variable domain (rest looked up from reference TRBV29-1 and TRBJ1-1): SAVISQKPSRDICQRGTSLTIQCQVDSQVTMMFWYRQQPGQSLTLIATANQGSEATYESGFVIDKFPISRPNLTFSTLTVSNMSPEDSSIYLCSVQTGNTEAFFGQGTRLTVV.

CDR3 in amino acids: CASSQAHGTGASFNYGYTF. CDR3 DNA: TGCGCCAGCAGCCAAGCCCACGGGACAGGGGCGTCGTTCAACTATGGCTACACCTTC. The chain couples TRBV4-3 to TRBJ1-2; 10 bases are a match to TRBD1. The CDR3 is 19 residues long. Germline V gene sequence: CDR1 LGHNA, CDR2 YSLEER. J gave up 2 bases and V 1 base, and 13 bases lay outside the gene matches.

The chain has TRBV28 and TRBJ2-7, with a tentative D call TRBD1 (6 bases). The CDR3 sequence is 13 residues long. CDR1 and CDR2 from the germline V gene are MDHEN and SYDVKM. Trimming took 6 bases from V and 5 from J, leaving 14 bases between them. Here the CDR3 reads CASRATGWNEQYF. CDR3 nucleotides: TGTGCCAGCAGAGCCACAGGGTGGAACGAGCAGTACTTC.

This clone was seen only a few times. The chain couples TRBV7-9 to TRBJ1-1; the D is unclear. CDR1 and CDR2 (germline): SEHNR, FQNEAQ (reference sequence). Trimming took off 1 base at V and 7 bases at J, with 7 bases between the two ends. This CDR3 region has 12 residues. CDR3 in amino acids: CASSLGKSEAFF. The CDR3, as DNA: TGTGCCAGCAGCTTAGGGAAGAGTGAAGCTTTCTTT.